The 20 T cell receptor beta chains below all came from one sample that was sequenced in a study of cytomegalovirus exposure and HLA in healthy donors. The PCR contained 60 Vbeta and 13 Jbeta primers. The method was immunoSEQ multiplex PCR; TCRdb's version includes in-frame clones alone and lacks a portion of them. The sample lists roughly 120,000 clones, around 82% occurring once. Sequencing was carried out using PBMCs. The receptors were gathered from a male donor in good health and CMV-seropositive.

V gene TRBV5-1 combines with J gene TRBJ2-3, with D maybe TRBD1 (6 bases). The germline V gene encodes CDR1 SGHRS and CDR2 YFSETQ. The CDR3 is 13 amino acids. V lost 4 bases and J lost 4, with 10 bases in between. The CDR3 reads CASSRGGPDTQYF. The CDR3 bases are TGCGCCAGCAGCCGAGGGGGACCAGATACGCAGTATTTT.

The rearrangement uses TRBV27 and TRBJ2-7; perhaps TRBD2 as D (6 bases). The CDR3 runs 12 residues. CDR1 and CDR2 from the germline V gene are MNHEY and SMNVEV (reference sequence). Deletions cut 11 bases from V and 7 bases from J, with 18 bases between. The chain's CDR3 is CAVGTGAREQYF. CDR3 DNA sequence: TGTGCCGTCGGGACGGGAGCGAGGGAGCAGTACTTC.

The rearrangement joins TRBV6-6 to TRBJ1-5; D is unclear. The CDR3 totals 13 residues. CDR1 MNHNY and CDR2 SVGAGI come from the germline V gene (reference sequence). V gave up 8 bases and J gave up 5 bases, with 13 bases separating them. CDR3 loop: CASLSQIYQPQHF. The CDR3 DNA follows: TGTGCCAGCTTATCACAGATCTATCAGCCCCAGCATTTT.

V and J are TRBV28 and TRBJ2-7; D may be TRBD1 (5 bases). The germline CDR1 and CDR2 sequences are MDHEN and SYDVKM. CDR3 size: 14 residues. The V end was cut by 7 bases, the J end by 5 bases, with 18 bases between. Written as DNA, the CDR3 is TGTGCCAGCACCGTCGGCAGGGTTAGTAACGAGCAGTACTTC. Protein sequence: CASTVGRVSNEQYF.

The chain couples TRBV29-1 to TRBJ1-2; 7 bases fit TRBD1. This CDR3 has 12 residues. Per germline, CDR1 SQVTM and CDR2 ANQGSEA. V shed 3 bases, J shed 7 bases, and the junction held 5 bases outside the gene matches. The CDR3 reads CSVDNRGGGYTF. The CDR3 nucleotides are TGCAGCGTTGATAACAGGGGTGGTGGCTACACCTTC.

The CDR3 DNA is TGTGCCAGCACGGAGACAGGGCGCCTAAATCAGCCCCAGCATTTT. It is translated as CASTETGRLNQPQHF. The chain carries TRBV27 and TRBJ1-5, with 7 bases lining up with TRBD1. The V and J ends lost 7 bases and 4 bases, in that order; junction bases with no gene match: 10. Germline CDR1 and CDR2: MNHEY and SMNVEV (reference sequence). CDR3 length: 15 amino acids.

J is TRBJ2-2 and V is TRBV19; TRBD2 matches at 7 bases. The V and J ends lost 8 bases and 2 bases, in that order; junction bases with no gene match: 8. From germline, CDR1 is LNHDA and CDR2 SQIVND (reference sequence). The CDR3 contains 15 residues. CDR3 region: CASERLADNTGELFF. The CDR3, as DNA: TGTGCCAGTGAGAGGCTAGCGGATAACACCGGGGAGCTGTTTTTT.

In DNA form, the CDR3 reads TGTGCCAGCAGGGCAGGGGTAGGGGGCTTCAATTATGGCTACACCTTC. Its protein product is CASRAGVGGFNYGYTF. The chain recombines TRBV5-6 with TRBJ1-2; 7 nucleotides line up with TRBD1. V lost 5 bases and J lost 5; bases outside the gene matches: 15. Germline V gene lookup returns CDR1 SGHDT and CDR2 YYEEEE. CDR3 size: 16 residues.

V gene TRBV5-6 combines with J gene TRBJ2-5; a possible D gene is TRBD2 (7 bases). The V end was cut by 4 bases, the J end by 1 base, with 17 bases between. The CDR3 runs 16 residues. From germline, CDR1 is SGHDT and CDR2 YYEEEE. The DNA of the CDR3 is TGTGCCAGCAGCCCGGAGGGGAGGGGGACCCAAGAGACCCAGTACTTC. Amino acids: CASSPEGRGTQETQYF.

CDR3 sequence (DNA): TGCGCCAGCAGTGAGCCCTACAGACAGGGTAATGGCTACACCTTC. It encodes CASSEPYRQGNGYTF. The J gene is TRBJ1-2, the V gene TRBV10-2; TRBD1 aligns across 7 bases. This CDR3 has 15 amino acids. From germline, CDR1 is WSHSY and CDR2 SAAADI. Germline trimming cut 2 bases from V and 6 bases from J; bases unmatched to any gene: 9.

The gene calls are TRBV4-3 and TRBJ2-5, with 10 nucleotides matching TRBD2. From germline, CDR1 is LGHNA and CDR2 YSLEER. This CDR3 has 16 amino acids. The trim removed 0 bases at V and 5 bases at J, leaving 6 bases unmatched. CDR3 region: CASSQESGRAFETQYF. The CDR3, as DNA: TGCGCCAGCAGCCAAGAGAGCGGGAGGGCCTTCGAGACCCAGTACTTC.

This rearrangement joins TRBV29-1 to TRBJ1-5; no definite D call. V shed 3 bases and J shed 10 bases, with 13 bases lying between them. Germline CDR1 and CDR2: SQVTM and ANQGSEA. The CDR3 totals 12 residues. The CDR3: CSVDSGGGPQHF. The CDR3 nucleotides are TGCAGCGTTGACTCGGGAGGAGGACCCCAGCATTTT.

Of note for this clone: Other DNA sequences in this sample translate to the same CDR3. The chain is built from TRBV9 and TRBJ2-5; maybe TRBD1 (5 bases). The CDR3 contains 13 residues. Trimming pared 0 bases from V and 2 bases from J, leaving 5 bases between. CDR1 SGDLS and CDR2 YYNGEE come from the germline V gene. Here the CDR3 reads CASSVGQQETQYF. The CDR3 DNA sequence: TGTGCCAGCAGCGTAGGACAGCAAGAGACCCAGTACTTC.

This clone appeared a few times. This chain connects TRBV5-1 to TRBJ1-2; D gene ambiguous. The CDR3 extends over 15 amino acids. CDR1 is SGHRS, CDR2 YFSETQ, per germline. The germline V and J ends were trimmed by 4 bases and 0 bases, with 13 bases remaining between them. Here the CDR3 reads CASSAARRANYGYTF. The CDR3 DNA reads TGCGCCAGCAGCGCCGCTAGGAGAGCTAACTATGGCTACACCTTC. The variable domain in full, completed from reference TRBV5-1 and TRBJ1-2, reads KAGVTQTPRYLIKTRGQQVTLSCSPISGHRSVSWYQQTPGQGLQFLFEYFSETQRNKGNFPGRFSGRQFSNSRSEMNVSTLELGDSALYLCASSAARRANYGYTFGSGTRLTVV.

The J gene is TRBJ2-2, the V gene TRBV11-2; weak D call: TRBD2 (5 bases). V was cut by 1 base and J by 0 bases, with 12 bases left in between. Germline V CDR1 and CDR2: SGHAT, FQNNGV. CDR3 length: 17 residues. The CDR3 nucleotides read TGTGCCAGCAGCTTAGTCGGGATGGCTTCGAACACCGGGGAGCTGTTTTTT. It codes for CASSLVGMASNTGELFF.

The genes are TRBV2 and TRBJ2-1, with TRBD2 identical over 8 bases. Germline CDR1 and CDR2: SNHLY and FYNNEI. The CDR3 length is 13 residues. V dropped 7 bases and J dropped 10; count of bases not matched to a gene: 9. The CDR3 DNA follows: TGTGCCAGCACCCCCGGGGGGGGAGGAGAGCAGTTCTTC. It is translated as CASTPGGGGEQFF.

CDR3 in amino acids: CASSQAEEDNTDTQYF. CDR3 in DNA: TGCGCCAGCAGCCAAGCGGAAGAGGATAACACAGATACGCAGTATTTT. The chain links TRBV4-1 to TRBJ2-3; D is unclear. The CDR3 consists of 16 residues. Germline V gives CDR1 MGHRA, CDR2 YSYEKL. Between the trimmed V and J ends, which lost 1 base and 2 bases, there was a span of 13 bases.

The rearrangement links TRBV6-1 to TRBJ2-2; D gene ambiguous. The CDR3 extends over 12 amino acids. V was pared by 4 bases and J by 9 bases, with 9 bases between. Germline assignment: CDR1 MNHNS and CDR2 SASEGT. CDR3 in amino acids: CASSGGDWELFF. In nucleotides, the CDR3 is TGTGCCAGCAGTGGAGGCGACTGGGAGCTGTTTTTT.

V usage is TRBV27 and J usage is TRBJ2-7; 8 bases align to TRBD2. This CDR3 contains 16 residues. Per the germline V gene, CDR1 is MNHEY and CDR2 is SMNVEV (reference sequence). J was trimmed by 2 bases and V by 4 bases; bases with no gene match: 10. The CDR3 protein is CASSWSSGISAYEQYF. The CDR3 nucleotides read TGTGCCAGCAGTTGGAGTAGCGGGATCTCCGCCTACGAGCAGTACTTC.

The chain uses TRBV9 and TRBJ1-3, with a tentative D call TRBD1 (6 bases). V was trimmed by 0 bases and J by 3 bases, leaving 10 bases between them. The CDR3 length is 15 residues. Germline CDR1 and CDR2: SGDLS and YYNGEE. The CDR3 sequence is CASSVGQQGGNTIYF. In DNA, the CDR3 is TGTGCCAGCAGCGTAGGTCAACAGGGTGGAAACACCATATATTTT.